Each of the 24 T cell receptor beta chains below was sequenced from the same sample in a study of T cells after yellow fever vaccination. TCRdb re-called the 5' RACE reads with MiXCR, one entry per CDR3 protein. This table holds around 310,000 distinct CDR3 sequences, almost 4% found once. The sample consisted of PBMCs, taken 5 days after the yellow fever booster vaccination. The receptors were sampled from a man in his late teens or twenties who received the YFV17D yellow fever vaccine.

Only a few counts were recorded for this clonotype. This chain uses TRBV29-1 with TRBJ1-1; 7 positions agree with TRBD1. The length of the CDR3 is 13 residues. V lost 4 bases, J lost 2 bases, and 4 bases stayed unmatched. Germline CDR1 reads SQVTM; CDR2 reads ANQGSEA. The CDR3 sequence: CSVAGQTNTEAFF. In DNA form, the CDR3 reads TGCAGCGTTGCGGGACAGACAAACACTGAAGCTTTCTTT. Together with reference TRBV29-1 and TRBJ1-1, the CDR3 gives the full variable domain: SAVISQKPSRDICQRGTSLTIQCQVDSQVTMMFWYRQQPGQSLTLIATANQGSEATYESGFVIDKFPISRPNLTFSTLTVSNMSPEDSSIYLCSVAGQTNTEAFFGQGTRLTVV.

This clonotype was picked up a small number of times. The chain links TRBV7-8 to TRBJ1-5, with D maybe TRBD1 (5 bases). Germline assignment: CDR1 SGHVS and CDR2 FQNEAQ. Trimming pared 5 bases from V and 0 bases from J, leaving 20 bases between. The CDR3 is made up of 18 amino acids. Written as DNA, the CDR3 is TGTGCCAGCAGCCCCAGGCCCAGGGATTACCATAGCAATCAGCCCCAGCATTTT. Protein product: CASSPRPRDYHSNQPQHF. Filled out from reference TRBV7-8 and TRBJ1-5, the complete variable domain reads GAGVSQSPRYKVAKRGQDVALRCDPISGHVSLFWYQQALGQGPEFLTYFQNEAQLDKSGLPSDRFFAERPEGSVSTLKIQRTQQEDSAVYLCASSPRPRDYHSNQPQHFGDGTRLSIL.

V usage is TRBV21-1 and J usage is TRBJ1-6; TRBD1, as called in the table, went unchecked against the DNA. TRBV21-1 represents a pseudogene. CDR3 length: 12 amino acids. The CDR3 is CASSPRGAPLHF. The CDR3 coding sequence is TGTGCCAGCAGCCCCCGGGGAGCGCCCCTCCACTTT.

This clonotype came up many times. This chain connects TRBV12-3 or TRBV12-4 to TRBJ2-5; 7 nucleotides agree with TRBD1. The ends lost 3 bases at V and 5 bases at J; junction bases unmatched: 9. This CDR3 spans 15 amino acids. This chain's CDR3 is CASSFIGGAYETQYF. CDR3 in DNA: TGTGCCAGCAGTTTTATAGGGGGCGCATACGAGACCCAGTACTTC.

The chain uses TRBV18 and TRBJ2-2; D not resolved. Germline values: CDR1 KGHSH, CDR2 LQKENI. V gave up 3 bases and J gave up 3 bases, with 8 bases separating them. The CDR3 runs to 14 residues. As DNA, the CDR3 is TGTGCCAGCTCACCGTGGGGTGACACCGGGGAGCTGTTTTTT. Its translation is CASSPWGDTGELFF.

This clonotype showed up many times. This chain connects TRBV18 to TRBJ1-2; 7 nucleotides match TRBD1. The CDR3 sequence is 13 residues long. The trim removed 8 bases at V and 3 bases at J, leaving 6 bases unmatched. CDR1 is KGHSH, CDR2 LQKENI, per germline. CDR3: CASSPDRDYGYTF. The DNA for the CDR3 is TGTGCCAGCAGTCCTGACAGGGACTATGGCTACACCTTC.

This clonotype was seen repeatedly, ten times or more. This chain connects TRBV5-1 to TRBJ2-5, with D unresolved. Per germline, CDR1 SGHRS and CDR2 YFSETQ. This CDR3 has 12 amino acids. V shed 4 bases and J shed 5 bases, with 9 bases lying between them. The CDR3 DNA reads TGCGCCAGCAGCGAAATTTGGGAGACCCAGTACTTC. This codes for CASSEIWETQYF.

This clonotype turned up a few times. The rearrangement uses TRBV20-1 and TRBJ2-5; either TRBD1 or TRBD2 may supply D (7 bases each). Germline V gene data show CDR1 as DFQATT and CDR2 as SNEGSKA (reference sequence). Deletions cut 1 base from V and 5 bases from J, with 14 bases between. This CDR3 comprises 14 residues. This CDR3 reads CSARVTGEGETQYF. The DNA for the CDR3 is TGCAGTGCTAGAGTTACAGGGGAGGGCGAGACCCAGTACTTC.

This clonotype was picked up many times. This rearrangement joins TRBV28 to TRBJ2-7, with D possibly matching TRBD1 (6 bases). CDR3 length equals 15 residues. Trimming left V 6 bases short and J 5 bases short, with 20 bases between. Per germline, CDR1 MDHEN and CDR2 SYDVKM. The CDR3 nucleotides are TGTGCCAGCAGAGTGGGGGACATTGGCGTTGACGAGCAGTACGTC. It codes for CASRVGDIGVDEQYV.

This clonotype occurred a few times. V usage is TRBV4-1 and J usage is TRBJ1-5, with D hard to call. The ends were cut back, 3 bases at V and 0 bases at J, with 12 bases in the middle. Germline-derived CDR1 and CDR2 are MGHRA and YSYEKL. The CDR3 extends over 16 amino acids. The CDR3 loop reads CASSQVDGYSNQPQHF. Written as DNA, the CDR3 is TGCGCCAGCAGCCAGGTGGACGGCTATAGCAATCAGCCCCAGCATTTT.

In its sample, this clonotype was seen a few times. The V and J genes are TRBV5-1 and TRBJ1-4, with 9 bases that match TRBD1. The V segment lost 4 bases and the J segment 1 base; nucleotides outside the gene matches: 5. Germline loops: CDR1 SGHRS, CDR2 YFSETQ. The CDR3 covers 16 residues. CDR3: CASSGGTGRTNEKLFF. The CDR3 DNA follows: TGCGCCAGCAGCGGCGGGACAGGGCGAACTAATGAAAAACTGTTTTTT.

This clonotype was recorded a few times. This sequence joins TRBV5-4 and TRBJ2-5; 9 bases match TRBD2. CDR3 length: 15 amino acids. In germline, CDR1 is SGHNT, CDR2 YYREEE (reference sequence). V dropped 2 bases and J dropped 4; count of bases not matched to a gene: 6. The CDR3 spells CASSFERGARETQYF. The CDR3 DNA sequence: TGTGCCAGCAGCTTCGAGCGGGGGGCCCGAGAGACCCAGTACTTC.

This clonotype was counted a few times. The chain has TRBV5-5 and TRBJ1-5; no definite D call. Germline assignment: CDR1 SGHKS and CDR2 YYEKEE (reference sequence). V was shortened by 7 bases and J by 0 bases, with 11 bases between the two germline ends. The CDR3 length is 14 residues. Here the CDR3 DNA reads TGTGCCAGCTCCGAGTCGTATAGCAATCAGCCCCAGCATTTT. As protein: CASSESYSNQPQHF.

This clonotype was seen a handful of times. This rearrangement joins TRBV4-3 to TRBJ2-3, with a tentative D call TRBD1 (5 bases). The V end lost 0 bases, the J end lost 4 bases, and 11 bases lay between the germline ends. The germline CDR1 and CDR2 sequences are LGHNA and YSLEER. The CDR3 sequence is 15 residues long. CDR3 amino acids: CASSQEGAESDTQYF. The CDR3 coding sequence is TGCGCCAGCAGCCAAGAAGGGGCAGAATCAGATACGCAGTATTTT.

This clonotype turned up a few times. The V gene is TRBV18, the J gene TRBJ2-2; D remains ambiguous. The V and J ends lost 2 bases and 1 base respectively, with 5 bases between them. From germline, CDR1 is KGHSH and CDR2 LQKENI. This CDR3 is 14 amino acids long. The CDR3 nucleotides read TGTGCCAGCTCACCAGTAGAGAACACCGGGGAGCTGTTTTTT. This codes for CASSPVENTGELFF.

This clonotype has at least ten counts. This chain connects TRBV4-3 to TRBJ2-5, with a possible D match to TRBD1 (5 bases). CDR1 and CDR2 (germline): LGHNA, YSLEER. Deletions cut 1 base from V and 0 bases from J, with 6 bases between. The CDR3 sequence is 14 residues long. CDR3 residues: CASSQGQNQETQYF. As DNA, the CDR3 is TGCGCCAGCAGCCAAGGACAGAACCAAGAGACCCAGTACTTC.

The CDR3 loop reads CSARPGLTGELFF. DNA for the CDR3: TGCAGTGCTAGACCAGGGCTCACCGGGGAGCTGTTTTTT. V gene TRBV20-1 combines with J gene TRBJ2-2; D possibly corresponds to TRBD1 (5 bases). The CDR3 runs 13 residues. V was pared by 2 bases and J by 4 bases, with 8 bases between. Germline V gene data show CDR1 as DFQATT and CDR2 as SNEGSKA (reference sequence).

As for this clonotype: This may be a read error: a much more frequent sequence differs by one nucleotide. The J gene is TRBJ1-1, the V gene TRBV15; the match to TRBD1 covers 9 bases. The germline gives CDR1 LNHNV, CDR2 YYDKDF (reference sequence). The CDR3 has 18 residues. The CDR3 here is CATSAGTGQGGRDTEDFF. CDR3 DNA: TGTGCCACTTCTGCCGGGACAGGGCAGGGAGGACGGGATACTGAAGATTTCTTT. Drawing the rest from reference TRBV15 and TRBJ1-1, the complete variable domain is DAMVIQNPRYQVTQFGKPVTLSCSQTLNHNVMYWYQQKSSQAPKLLFHYYDKDFNNEADTPDNFQSRRPNTSFCFLDIRSPGLGDTAMYLCATSAGTGQGGRDTEDFFGQGTRLTVV.

In this sample, this clonotype turned up many times. The chain uses TRBV18 and TRBJ2-7; a weak D match, TRBD1 (5 bases). V lost 3 bases and J 4 bases, leaving 7 bases between the germline ends. The CDR3 loop spans 12 amino acids. CDR1 and CDR2 (germline): KGHSH, LQKENI. CDR3 amino acids: CASSPGHYEQYV. The DNA for the CDR3 is TGTGCCAGCTCACCGGGGCATTACGAGCAGTACGTC.

Many counts were recorded for this clonotype. The chain has TRBV4-1 and TRBJ2-3; the match to TRBD2 covers 7 bases. The CDR3 contains 16 residues. Germline V gene sequence: CDR1 MGHRA, CDR2 YSYEKL. The junction had 9 bases not matched to a gene; V was cut back by 5 bases and J by 1 base. The CDR3 loop reads CASSNLYSGGTDTQYF. The CDR3 DNA follows: TGCGCCAGCAGCAACCTTTACAGCGGGGGCACAGATACGCAGTATTTT.

This clonotype showed up just a few times. The V call is TRBV7-3, the J call TRBJ2-1, with 8 bases fitting TRBD1. V was pared by 5 bases and J by 9 bases, with 3 bases of the junction left unmatched. Germline V CDR1 and CDR2: SGHTA, FQGTGA. This CDR3 spans 12 amino acids. CDR3 in DNA: TGTGCCAGCAGCCAAGACAGGGGTGAGCAGTTCTTC. Amino acid sequence: CASSQDRGEQFF.

V gene TRBV12-3 or TRBV12-4 combines with J gene TRBJ2-5, with 11 positions matching TRBD2. The CDR3 runs to 17 residues. The V segment lost 6 bases and the J segment 3 bases; nucleotides outside the gene matches: 12. Here the CDR3 reads CASSHRMVSGGEETQYF. Here the CDR3 DNA reads TGTGCCAGCAGCCACCGGATGGTTAGCGGGGGGGAAGAGACCCAGTACTTC.

Notes on this clonotype: At one end, the junction sequence differs from germline, possibly due to a read error. The chain recombines TRBV5-1 with TRBJ1-1; perhaps TRBD1 as D (6 bases). CDR1 is SGHRS, CDR2 YFSETQ, per germline. This CDR3 is 13 amino acids long. The CDR3 region has the DNA TGCGCCAGCAGCTTCGGACAGAACACTGATGCTTTCTTT. This translates into CASSFGQNTDAFF.

This chain joins TRBV3-1 and TRBJ2-1; no clear D. The CDR3 covers 14 residues. Trimming cost V 1 base and J 6 bases, with 10 bases left between them. Germline V CDR1 and CDR2: LGHDT, YNNKEL (reference sequence). CDR3 sequence (DNA): TGTGCCAGCAGCCAAGGAGGCAGGAGCAATGAGCAGTTCTTC. This codes for CASSQGGRSNEQFF.